This passage covers 15 T cell receptor beta chains from one sample sequenced in a study of vaccination and CD4 T cells after COVID-19. Cultured CD4+ T cells had their DNA profiled by the Oncomine TCR Beta short-read assay. MiXCR, applied by TCRdb to the PCR reads, yields one record per CDR3 protein. The sample lists 9,000 to 9,500 distinct CDR3 sequences; approximately 60% were seen once. Their antigen targets remain unknown. Treatment noted: roughly 11-day PBMC culture with coronavirus spike peptide pools or control peptides (ViraFEST assay). Sequenced material: CD4+ T cells from blood, cultured in vitro. These TCRs come from a human donor who had recovered from COVID-19.

The chain combines TRBV7-9 with TRBJ2-2; perhaps TRBD1 as D (5 bases). The CDR3 is 15 amino acids. Per germline, CDR1 SEHNR and CDR2 FQNEAQ (reference sequence). Trimming pared 5 bases from V and 6 bases from J, leaving 16 bases between. In nucleotides, the CDR3 is TGTGCCAGCAGCCCCTCTTACCAGGGTGCCGGGGAGCTGTTTTTT. Translated: CASSPSYQGAGELFF.

The V gene is TRBV25-1, the J gene TRBJ1-2, with D uncertain. This CDR3 is built from 11 residues. Germline CDR1 reads MGHDK; CDR2 reads SYGVNS. Trimming removed 8 bases at V and 4 bases at J, with 8 bases between. The CDR3 here is CASSTAYGYTF. CDR3 nucleotides: TGTGCCAGCTCTACAGCCTATGGCTACACCTTC.

The CDR3 spells CAWSGLAGEGTGELFF. CDR3 nucleotides: TGTGCCTGGAGTGGACTAGCGGGAGAGGGCACCGGGGAGCTGTTTTTT. The chain carries TRBV30 and TRBJ2-2; 12 nucleotides align to TRBD2. V lost 1 base, J lost 4 bases, and 4 bases stayed unmatched. The CDR3 extends over 16 amino acids. Per germline, CDR1 GTSNPN and CDR2 SVGIG (reference sequence).

V gene TRBV27 combines with J gene TRBJ1-1, with TRBD1 identical over 11 bases. This CDR3 spans 14 amino acids. V lost 5 bases, J lost 5 bases, and 4 bases stayed unmatched. The germline gives CDR1 MNHEY, CDR2 SMNVEV (reference sequence). The CDR3 nucleotides read TGTGCCAGCAGTGCGGACAGGGGGCAAACTGAAGCTTTCTTT. Its translation is CASSADRGQTEAFF.

This chain joins TRBV12-3 or TRBV12-4 and TRBJ1-1; the match to TRBD1 covers 10 bases. V gave up 3 bases and J gave up 3 bases; unmatched junction bases: 1. CDR3 length: 14 amino acids. The CDR3 spells CASSLGQGHTEAFF. CDR3 sequence (DNA): TGTGCCAGCAGTTTGGGACAGGGGCACACTGAAGCTTTCTTT.

The chain uses TRBV6-5 and TRBJ1-2; unclear D gene. With 2 bases removed from V and 5 bases from J, the gap between germline ends came to 12 bases. Germline V lookup: CDR1 MNHEY, CDR2 SVGAGI. CDR3 length: 14 amino acids. The CDR3 nucleotides are TGTGCCAGCAGTTACGACCCGGTTCGGTATGGCTACACCTTC. Protein product: CASSYDPVRYGYTF.

The V call is TRBV7-8, the J call TRBJ2-5, with D perhaps given as TRBD1 or TRBD2 (6 bases each). Germline CDR1 and CDR2: SGHVS and FQNEAQ. V was trimmed by 5 bases and J by 7 bases, leaving 23 bases between them. The CDR3 runs to 16 residues. CDR3 sequence (DNA): TGTGCCAGCAGCATTAATGGGGGGCTTGAGGAGGGGACCCAGTACTTC. Translating gives CASSINGGLEEGTQYF.

This rearrangement joins TRBV9 to TRBJ2-5, with 11 bases fitting TRBD2. Trimming cost V 0 bases and J 5 bases; bases outside gene matches: 6. CDR3 length: 16 amino acids. Germline assignment: CDR1 SGDLS and CDR2 YYNGEE. The CDR3 DNA follows: TGTGCCAGCAGCGTAGAGGTACTAGCGGGAGTGGAGACCCAGTACTTC. Protein sequence: CASSVEVLAGVETQYF.

This clonotype showed up just a few times. The chain couples TRBV24-1 to TRBJ1-2; 12 bases line up with TRBD1. This CDR3 has 15 residues. Germline lookup yields CDR1 KGHDR and CDR2 SFDVKD. J was trimmed by 8 bases and V by 4 bases; bases with no gene match: 7. CDR3 loop: CATSESGTGGSGYTF. Written as DNA, the CDR3 is TGTGCCACCAGTGAATCCGGGACAGGGGGCAGCGGCTACACCTTC.

The rearrangement uses TRBV5-1 and TRBJ1-2, with D unresolved. The germline CDR1 and CDR2 sequences are SGHRS and YFSETQ. V lost 1 base, J lost 8 bases, and 12 bases lay in between. The CDR3 is 13 amino acids. CDR3 DNA sequence: TGCGCCAGCAGCTTGTCCCTAACGGGAGGCTACACCTTC. As protein: CASSLSLTGGYTF.

This sequence joins TRBV20-1 and TRBJ2-7; 8 bases match TRBD1. V shed 3 bases, J shed 0 bases, and the junction held 7 bases outside the gene matches. The CDR3 extends over 15 amino acids. CDR1 DFQATT and CDR2 SNEGSKA come from the germline V gene (reference sequence). CDR3 DNA sequence: TGCAGTGCTAGTACGATCGGGACAGGCTCCTACGAGCAGTACTTC. The encoded protein is CSASTIGTGSYEQYF.

The CDR3: CSARQGMNTEAFF. CDR3 DNA sequence: TGCAGTGCTAGACAGGGGATGAACACTGAAGCTTTCTTT. The V call is TRBV20-1, the J call TRBJ1-1; D might be TRBD1 (6 bases). The CDR3 totals 13 residues. Germline assignment: CDR1 DFQATT and CDR2 SNEGSKA (reference sequence). The V end lost 2 bases, the J end lost 0 bases, and 7 bases lay between the germline ends.

This chain links TRBV10-3 with TRBJ1-1; D perhaps matches TRBD1 (6 bases). With 11 bases removed from V and 3 bases from J, the gap between germline ends came to 16 bases. This CDR3 contains 13 residues. Germline CDR1 ENHRY, CDR2 SYGVKD. The CDR3 DNA reads TGTGCCGTACAGGGTTTGGGGGACACTGAAGCTTTCTTT. This encodes CAVQGLGDTEAFF.

V is TRBV2 and J is TRBJ1-2; D is possibly TRBD1 (6 bases). CDR1 is SNHLY and CDR2 is FYNNEI in the germline V gene. CDR3 length: 16 residues. V gave up 3 bases and J gave up 2 bases, with 16 bases separating them. The CDR3 is CASSDAGQLRNYGYTF. CDR3 DNA sequence: TGTGCCAGCAGTGATGCTGGACAGTTGAGGAACTATGGCTACACCTTC.

J is TRBJ1-6 and V is TRBV12-3 or TRBV12-4; D unclear. V was clipped by 4 bases and J by 5 bases, with 6 bases between them. There are 13 residues in the CDR3. In DNA form, the CDR3 reads TGTGCCAGCAGTTGGGATCATAATTCACCCCTCCACTTT. Translated: CASSWDHNSPLHF.